These T cell receptor beta chains were read from a single sample in a study of blood T cell repertoires in COVID-19. Clones were read by immunoSEQ multiplex PCR, and TCRdb kept only the in-frame ones, dropping some. The sample shows roughly 86,000 clones, around four fifths of them seen only once. The specimen was peripheral blood. The receptors come from a woman aged 70 to 79 with acute or convalescent COVID-19. Both conserved end residues are part of each CDR3. A D gene is named only where the DNA matches it firmly.

DNA,CDR3,D,V,J
TGTGCCAGCACCCTAAACTCCTACGAGCAGTACTTC,CASTLNSYEQYF,.,TRBV7-9,TRBJ2-7
TGTGCCAGCAGCTCTCCCGGGAGGGCCTCTGGAAACACCATATATTTT,CASSSPGRASGNTIYF,.,TRBV11-3,TRBJ1-3
TGTGCCAGCAGCCCCCAAGGACTTCTCTATGGCTACACCTTC,CASSPQGLLYGYTF,.,TRBV7-8,TRBJ1-2
TGTGCCACCAGTGATTACACCGAATATGAAGATGGCTACACCTTC,CATSDYTEYEDGYTF,.,TRBV24-1,TRBJ1-2
TGTGCCAGCAGCTTAGCTTCCGGGACAGTCAACCGTCTCACCTTC,CASSLASGTVNRLTF,TRBD1,TRBV11-3,TRBJ1-2
TGTGCCAGCAGGGGGACAGGGGCTGAAGCTTTCTTT,CASRGTGAEAFF,TRBD1,TRBV3-1/TRBV3-2,TRBJ1-1
TGTGCCAGCAGCCAAGATCTTAGTCAGCCCCAGCATTTT,CASSQDLSQPQHF,.,TRBV3-1/TRBV3-2,TRBJ1-5
TGTGCCAGCGGGAGGAGGCTCAATGAGCAGTTCTTC,CASGRRLNEQFF,.,TRBV27,TRBJ2-1
TGTGCCAGCAGGCCCGGGACACTTAATTCACCCCTCCACTTT,CASRPGTLNSPLHF,.,TRBV2,TRBJ1-6
TGTGCCAGCTCACGAGTCGGGGGGGCGGACGAGCAGTACTTC,CASSRVGGADEQYF,TRBD2,TRBV18,TRBJ2-7
TGTGCCAGCAGTGAAAAAGGAAGGGGCAACTACGAGCAGTACTTC,CASSEKGRGNYEQYF,.,TRBV2,TRBJ2-7
TGTGCCAGCAGCCCGGGACAGGCGGTTCGTGGCTACACCTTC,CASSPGQAVRGYTF,TRBD1,TRBV3-1/TRBV3-2,TRBJ1-2
TGTGCCAGCAGCTATGCGGGAGTCACCAATTCACCCCTCCACTTT,CASSYAGVTNSPLHF,.,TRBV7-2,TRBJ1-6
TGTGCCACCAGTGACCAGGACAGGGGGTCTGTCCGCGAGCAGTACTTC,CATSDQDRGSVREQYF,TRBD1,TRBV24-1,TRBJ2-7
TGTGCCAGCAGCCGGGACAGGGGGGAGACCCAGTACTTC,CASSRDRGETQYF,TRBD1,TRBV7-8,TRBJ2-5
TGTGCCATCAGTGAGTACAAAGACACAGATACGCAGTATTTT,CAISEYKDTDTQYF,.,TRBV10-3,TRBJ2-3
TGTGCCAGCAGTCCAAGCGGGGGCCGAAACAATGAGCAGTTCTTC,CASSPSGGRNNEQFF,TRBD2,TRBV9,TRBJ2-1
TGTGCCAGCAGCTCCCACCTCGAGGGGGCGTCAACTAATGAAAAACTGTTTTTT,CASSSHLEGASTNEKLFF,TRBD1,TRBV5-4,TRBJ1-4
TGTGCCAGTAGTACCCGGGGTACTGAAGCTTTCTTT,CASSTRGTEAFF,.,TRBV19,TRBJ1-1